The rows below give T cell receptor beta chains drawn from one sample of a study of T cell repertoires in cytomegalovirus infection. In TCRdb, the reads were re-called with MiXCR into one record per CDR3 protein. The table has approximately 73,000 distinct CDR3 sequences, roughly 37% seen once. Which antigens these TCRs recognize remains unknown. The specimen comprised CD8+ T cells from cultured PBMCs, sampled from culture after CMV antigen stimulation. These receptors were obtained from a human donor in good health (CMV status not recorded). Some clones in this sample may be carry-over from other donors' samples. Each CDR3 is given with its conserved first and last residue. A D gene is named only where the DNA matches it firmly. Clone sizes are given selectively: once, few, many, or a class where the clone is expanded.

CDR3 protein,CDR3 DNA,D gene,clone size,J gene,V gene
CASSLESHTEAFF,TGTGCCAGCAGCTTAGAGTCCCACACTGAAGCTTTCTTT,.,.,TRBJ1-1,TRBV7-9
CASSQDHLTGNTEAFF,TGTGCCAGCAGCCAAGACCATTTGACAGGTAACACTGAAGCTTTCTTT,.,.,TRBJ1-1,TRBV7-6
CASTQGGLDPSTDTQYF,TGTGCCAGCACCCAAGGGGGACTAGACCCCTCCACAGATACGCAGTATTTT,TRBD2,few,TRBJ2-3,TRBV6-5
CASSRDSNTDTQYF,TGTGCCAGCAGCCGAGACAGTAACACAGATACGCAGTATTTT,.,.,TRBJ2-3,TRBV12-3/TRBV12-4
CASSLGVSSGVDEQFF,TGTGCCAGCAGCTTAGGGGTTAGTAGCGGAGTTGATGAGCAGTTCTTC,.,few,TRBJ2-1,TRBV7-6
CSARQGFNRNQPQHF,TGCAGTGCCAGACAGGGTTTCAATCGTAATCAGCCCCAGCATTTT,TRBD1,.,TRBJ1-5,TRBV20-1
CASSPTGVNTEAFF,TGTGCCAGCAGCCCCACAGGGGTGAACACTGAAGCTTTCTTT,TRBD1,.,TRBJ1-1,TRBV5-4
CSGLRPGNTEAFF,TGCAGCGGCCTCCGGCCAGGGAACACTGAAGCTTTCTTT,.,.,TRBJ1-1,TRBV29-1
CASSPSGGVNTEAFF,TGTGCCAGCAGCCCAAGCGGCGGGGTGAACACTGAAGCTTTCTTT,.,.,TRBJ1-1,TRBV7-4
CASSQAIPLGVLYNEQFF,TGTGCCAGCAGTCAAGCCATTCCCTTGGGGGTTCTGTACAATGAGCAGTTCTTC,.,.,TRBJ2-1,TRBV27
CASSIERPTGRYGYTF,TGTGCCAGTAGTATCGAACGACCGACAGGGCGCTATGGCTACACCTTC,TRBD1,.,TRBJ1-2,TRBV19
CASSDPGPGEQYF,TGTGCCAGCAGTGACCCCGGGCCTGGGGAGCAGTACTTC,.,.,TRBJ2-7,TRBV6-1
CASSLDGVAWEKLFF,TGTGCCAGCAGCTTAGACGGGGTTGCCTGGGAAAAACTGTTTTTT,.,.,TRBJ1-4,TRBV7-4
CAISAPRQGTGSYNEQFF,TGTGCCATCAGCGCCCCCAGACAGGGGACGGGTTCCTACAATGAGCAGTTCTTC,TRBD1,once,TRBJ2-1,TRBV10-3
CASSYFGENTEAFF,TGTGCCAGCAGTTACTTCGGAGAGAACACTGAAGCTTTCTTT,.,.,TRBJ1-1,TRBV6-2/TRBV6-3
CASSVTGTGTRIYTF,TGTGCCAGCAGCGTTACAGGTACGGGTACGCGTATCTACACCTTC,.,many,TRBJ1-2,TRBV5-4
CASRWGDTEAFF,TGTGCCAGCAGGTGGGGGGACACTGAAGCTTTCTTT,.,.,TRBJ1-1,TRBV12-3/TRBV12-4
CASRRGRKTDFYGYTF,TGTGCCAGCAGGAGGGGTCGTAAGACAGACTTCTATGGCTACACCTTC,.,few,TRBJ1-2,TRBV2
CASSTGLAYYEQYF,TGTGCCAGCAGCACCGGACTAGCCTACTACGAGCAGTACTTC,TRBD2,.,TRBJ2-7,TRBV7-9
CASGLATGTGYEQYF,TGTGCTAGTGGTTTGGCGACCGGGACAGGGTACGAGCAGTACTTC,TRBD1,few,TRBJ2-7,TRBV12-5
CASSFGVNTQYF,TGTGCCAGCAGCTTCGGTGTAAATACGCAGTATTTT,.,many,TRBJ2-3,TRBV7-8
CASTRTSGDSNTGELFF,TGTGCCAGCACCAGGACTAGCGGGGATTCGAACACCGGGGAGCTGTTTTTT,TRBD2,few,TRBJ2-2,TRBV6-5
CASSLGPLREQFF,TGTGCCAGCAGCTTGGGGCCCCTCAGGGAGCAGTTCTTC,.,few,TRBJ2-1,TRBV7-9
CASSSDSGNTIYF,TGTGCCAGCAGCTCGGACTCTGGAAACACCATATATTTT,.,few,TRBJ1-3,TRBV7-8
CSAPEGGLDTEAFF,TGCAGTGCTCCGGAGGGGGGGCTAGACACTGAAGCTTTCTTT,.,.,TRBJ1-1,TRBV20-1
CASSQDGEITEAFF,TGTGCCAGCAGCCAAGATGGGGAAATTACTGAAGCTTTCTTT,.,.,TRBJ1-1,TRBV4-2
CASSQDYRGTEAFF,TGCGCCAGCAGCCAAGATTACAGAGGGACTGAAGCTTTCTTT,.,.,TRBJ1-1,TRBV4-3
CASSQVNRDTQYF,TGCGCCAGCAGCCAAGTAAACAGGGATACGCAGTATTTT,.,few,TRBJ2-3,TRBV4-1
CASSVGLATGELFF,TGTGCCAGCAGTGTAGGACTAGCGACCGGGGAGCTGTTTTTT,TRBD2,.,TRBJ2-2,TRBV6-1